The present T cell receptor beta chain was sequenced within a study of post-analysis software for immune sequencing data. Study information: The patients showed relapsing-remitting, secondary progressive and progressive-relapsing multiple sclerosis courses. Findings and limits, study-wide: Elevated frequency relative to controls characterized 4 or 5 TRBV segments in patients, TRBV5-6, TRBV5-1 and TRBV20-1 among them.

Of note for this clonotype: Its antigen remains unknown.

The library was made from cDNA and included unique molecular identifiers. TCRdb redid the calling of the PCR reads with MiXCR, one entry per CDR3 protein. The repertoire holds 750,000 to 950,000 distinct CDR3 sequences, approximately 50% seen once, with about 4.8% in the top ten. V shed 5 bases and J 1 base; nucleotides not matched to a gene: 8. This CDR3 spans 17 amino acids. The chain employs TRBV12-3 or TRBV12-4 and TRBJ1-5; TRBD1 matches at 10 bases. The specimen sequenced was blood. This sequence originates from a girl aged 5-17 years with multiple sclerosis. Written as DNA, the CDR3 is TGTGCCAGCAGTAGAGGACAGGGGGGGCACAGCAATCAGCCCCAGCATTTT. This encodes CASSRGQGGHSNQPQHF.